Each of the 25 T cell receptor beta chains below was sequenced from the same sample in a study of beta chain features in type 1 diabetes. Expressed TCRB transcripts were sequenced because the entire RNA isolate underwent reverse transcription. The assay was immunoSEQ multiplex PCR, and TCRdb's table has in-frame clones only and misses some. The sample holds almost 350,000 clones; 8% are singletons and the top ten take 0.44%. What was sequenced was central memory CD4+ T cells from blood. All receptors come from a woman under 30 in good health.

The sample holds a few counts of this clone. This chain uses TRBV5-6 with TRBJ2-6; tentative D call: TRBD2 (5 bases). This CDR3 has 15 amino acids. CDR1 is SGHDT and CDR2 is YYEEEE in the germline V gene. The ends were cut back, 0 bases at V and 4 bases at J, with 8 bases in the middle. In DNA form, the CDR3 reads TGTGCCAGCAGCTTGGCGGGGTCGGGGGCCAACGTCCTGACTTTC. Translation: CASSLAGSGANVLTF.

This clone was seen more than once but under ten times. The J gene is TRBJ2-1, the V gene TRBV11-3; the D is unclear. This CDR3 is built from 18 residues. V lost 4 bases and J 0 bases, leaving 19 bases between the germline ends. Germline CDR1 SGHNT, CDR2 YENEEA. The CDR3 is CASSWPARVPSSYNEQFF. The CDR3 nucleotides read TGTGCCAGCAGCTGGCCAGCCCGAGTCCCAAGCTCCTACAATGAGCAGTTCTTC.

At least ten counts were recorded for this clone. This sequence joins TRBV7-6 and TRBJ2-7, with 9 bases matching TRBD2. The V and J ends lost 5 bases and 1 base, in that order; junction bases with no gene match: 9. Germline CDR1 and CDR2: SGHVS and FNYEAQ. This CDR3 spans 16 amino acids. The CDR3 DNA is TGTGCCAGCAGCCCCATGATGGCGGGAGGGTCCTACGAGCAGTACTTC. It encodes CASSPMMAGGSYEQYF.

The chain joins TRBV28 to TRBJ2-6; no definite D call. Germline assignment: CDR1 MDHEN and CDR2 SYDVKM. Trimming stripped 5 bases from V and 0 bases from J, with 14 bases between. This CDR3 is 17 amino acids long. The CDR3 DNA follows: TGTGCCAGCAGTCCCCCTCGCCAAACCTCTGGGGCCAACGTCCTGACTTTC. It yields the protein CASSPPRQTSGANVLTF. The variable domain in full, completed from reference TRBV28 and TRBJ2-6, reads DVKVTQSSRYLVKRTGEKVFLECVQDMDHENMFWYRQDPGLGLRLIYFSYDVKMKEKGDIPEGYSVSREKKERFSLILESASTNQTSMYLCASSPPRQTSGANVLTFGAGSRLTVL.

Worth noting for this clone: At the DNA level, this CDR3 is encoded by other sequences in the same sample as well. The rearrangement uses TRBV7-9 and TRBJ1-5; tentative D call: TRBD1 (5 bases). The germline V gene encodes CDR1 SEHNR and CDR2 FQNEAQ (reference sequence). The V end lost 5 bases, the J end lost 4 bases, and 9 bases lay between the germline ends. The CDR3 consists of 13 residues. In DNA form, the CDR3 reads TGTGCCAGCAGCACTCAGGGAAATCAGCCCCAGCATTTT. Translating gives CASSTQGNQPQHF.

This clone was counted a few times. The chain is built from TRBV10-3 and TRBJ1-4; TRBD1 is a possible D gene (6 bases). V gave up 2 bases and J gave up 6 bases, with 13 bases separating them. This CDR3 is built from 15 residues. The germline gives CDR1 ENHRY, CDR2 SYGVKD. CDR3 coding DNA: TGTGCCATCAGTGAGGGTGCGGGGGCCCATGAAAAACTGTTTTTT. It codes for CAISEGAGAHEKLFF.

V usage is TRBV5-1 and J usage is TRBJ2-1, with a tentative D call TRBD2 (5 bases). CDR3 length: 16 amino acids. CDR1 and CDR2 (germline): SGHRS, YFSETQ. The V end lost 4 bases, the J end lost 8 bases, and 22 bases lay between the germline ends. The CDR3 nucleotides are TGCGCCAGCAGCCCGTTAACCGGGATCGGTGCGGATGAGCAGTTCTTC. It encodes CASSPLTGIGADEQFF.

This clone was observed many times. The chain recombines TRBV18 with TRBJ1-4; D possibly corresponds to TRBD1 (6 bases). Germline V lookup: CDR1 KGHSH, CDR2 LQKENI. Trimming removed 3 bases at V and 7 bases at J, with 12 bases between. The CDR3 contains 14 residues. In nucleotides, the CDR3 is TGTGCCAGCTCACCGTCCACAGGGCTTGAAAAACTGTTTTTT. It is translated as CASSPSTGLEKLFF.

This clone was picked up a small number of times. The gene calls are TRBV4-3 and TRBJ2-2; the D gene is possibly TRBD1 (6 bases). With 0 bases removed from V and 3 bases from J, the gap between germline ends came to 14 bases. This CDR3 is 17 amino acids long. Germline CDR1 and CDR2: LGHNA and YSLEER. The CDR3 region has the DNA TGCGCCAGCAGCCAAGAACTCTCCAGGGGAGACACCGGGGAGCTGTTTTTT. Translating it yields CASSQELSRGDTGELFF.

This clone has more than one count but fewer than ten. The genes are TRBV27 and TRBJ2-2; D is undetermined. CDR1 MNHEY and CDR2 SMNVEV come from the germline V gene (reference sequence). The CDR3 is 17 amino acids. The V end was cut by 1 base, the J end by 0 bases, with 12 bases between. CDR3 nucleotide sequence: TGTGCCAGCAGTTTATTAGGCCAGGCGTCGAACACCGGGGAGCTGTTTTTT. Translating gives CASSLLGQASNTGELFF.

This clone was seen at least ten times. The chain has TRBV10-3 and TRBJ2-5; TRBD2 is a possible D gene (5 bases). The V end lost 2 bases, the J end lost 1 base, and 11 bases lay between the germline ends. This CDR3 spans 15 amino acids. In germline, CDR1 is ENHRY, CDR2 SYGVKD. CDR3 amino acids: CAISETPGVQETQYF. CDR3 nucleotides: TGTGCCATCAGTGAGACCCCCGGGGTCCAAGAGACCCAGTACTTC.

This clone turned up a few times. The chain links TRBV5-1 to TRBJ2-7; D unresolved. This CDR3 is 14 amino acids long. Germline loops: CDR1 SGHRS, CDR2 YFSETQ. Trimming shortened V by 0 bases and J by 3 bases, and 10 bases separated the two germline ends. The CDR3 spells CASSLASTDYEQYF. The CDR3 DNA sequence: TGCGCCAGCAGCTTGGCATCGACCGACTACGAGCAGTACTTC.

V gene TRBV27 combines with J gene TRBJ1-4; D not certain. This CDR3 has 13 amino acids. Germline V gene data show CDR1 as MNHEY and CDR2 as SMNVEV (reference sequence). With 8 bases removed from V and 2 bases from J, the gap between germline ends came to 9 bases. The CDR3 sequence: CASRFMTNEKLFF. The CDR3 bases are TGTGCCAGCCGATTTATGACTAATGAAAAACTGTTTTTT.

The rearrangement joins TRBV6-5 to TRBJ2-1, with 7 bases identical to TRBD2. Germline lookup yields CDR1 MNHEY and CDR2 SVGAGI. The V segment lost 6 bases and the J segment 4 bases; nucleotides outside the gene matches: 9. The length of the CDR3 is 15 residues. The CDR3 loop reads CASSSGTIQYNEQFF. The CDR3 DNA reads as TGTGCCAGCAGCTCCGGGACTATACAATACAATGAGCAGTTCTTC.

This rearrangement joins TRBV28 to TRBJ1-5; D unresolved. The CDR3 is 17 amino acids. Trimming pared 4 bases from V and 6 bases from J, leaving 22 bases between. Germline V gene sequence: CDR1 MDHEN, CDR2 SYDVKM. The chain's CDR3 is CASSSIGNSGIRQPQHF. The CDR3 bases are TGTGCCAGCAGTTCCATAGGGAATTCAGGAATTCGTCAGCCCCAGCATTTT.

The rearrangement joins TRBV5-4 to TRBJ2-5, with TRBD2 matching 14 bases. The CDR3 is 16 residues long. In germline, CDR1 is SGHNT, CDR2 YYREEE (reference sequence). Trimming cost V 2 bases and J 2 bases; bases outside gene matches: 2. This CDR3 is CASSFGLAGGQETQYF. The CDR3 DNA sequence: TGTGCCAGCAGCTTTGGACTAGCGGGAGGACAAGAGACCCAGTACTTC. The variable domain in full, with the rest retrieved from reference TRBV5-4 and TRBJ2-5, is ETGVTQSPTHLIKTRGQQVTLRCSSQSGHNTVSWYQQALGQGPQFIFQYYREEENGRGNFPPRFSGLQFPNYSSELNVNALELDDSALYLCASSFGLAGGQETQYFGPGTRLLVL.

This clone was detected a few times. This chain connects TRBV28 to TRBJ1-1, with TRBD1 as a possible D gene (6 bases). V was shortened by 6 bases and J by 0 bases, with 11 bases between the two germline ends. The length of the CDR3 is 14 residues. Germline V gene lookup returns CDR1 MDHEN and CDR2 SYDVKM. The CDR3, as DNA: TGTGCCAGCAGGCAGACAGGTATGAACACTGAAGCTTTCTTT. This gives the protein CASRQTGMNTEAFF.

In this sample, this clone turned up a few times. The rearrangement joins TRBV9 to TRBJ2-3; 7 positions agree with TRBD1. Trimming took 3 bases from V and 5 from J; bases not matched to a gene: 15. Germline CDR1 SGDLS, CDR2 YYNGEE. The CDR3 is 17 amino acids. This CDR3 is CASSEGRTGNTLDTQYF. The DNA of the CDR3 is TGTGCCAGCAGCGAGGGTCGGACAGGAAATACGTTAGATACGCAGTATTTT. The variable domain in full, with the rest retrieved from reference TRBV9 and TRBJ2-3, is DSGVTQTPKHLITATGQRVTLRCSPRSGDLSVYWYQQSLDQGLQFLIQYYNGEERAKGNILERFSAQQFPDLHSELNLSSLELGDSALYFCASSEGRTGNTLDTQYFGPGTRLTVL.

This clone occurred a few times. This CDR3 is CATAIQGRTEAFF. DNA of the CDR3: TGTGCCACCGCGATACAGGGGAGGACTGAAGCTTTCTTT. The rearrangement joins TRBV10-3 to TRBJ1-1; TRBD1 agrees at 7 bases. Looked up from germline, CDR1 is ENHRY and CDR2 is SYGVKD. The CDR3 has 13 amino acids. The V and J ends lost 10 bases and 5 bases, in that order; junction bases with no gene match: 10.

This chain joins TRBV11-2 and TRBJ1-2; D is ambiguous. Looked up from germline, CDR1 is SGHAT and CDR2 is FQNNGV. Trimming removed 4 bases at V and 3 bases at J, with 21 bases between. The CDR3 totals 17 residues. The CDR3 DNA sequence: TGTGCCAGCAGCTCCGTGTATAGGCCGTCAGGAGACTATGGCTACACCTTC. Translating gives CASSSVYRPSGDYGYTF.

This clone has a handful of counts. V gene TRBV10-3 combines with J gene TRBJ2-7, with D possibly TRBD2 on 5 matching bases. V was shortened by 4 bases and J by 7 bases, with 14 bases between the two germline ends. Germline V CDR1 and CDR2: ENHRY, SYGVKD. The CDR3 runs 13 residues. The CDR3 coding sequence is TGTGCCATCAGTGCCGGGATAGGCGAGGAGCAGTACTTC. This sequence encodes CAISAGIGEEQYF.

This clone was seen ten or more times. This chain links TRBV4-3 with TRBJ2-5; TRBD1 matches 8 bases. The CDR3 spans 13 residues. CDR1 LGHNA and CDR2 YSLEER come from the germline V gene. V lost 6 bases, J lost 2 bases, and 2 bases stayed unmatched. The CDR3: CASSRDRQETQYF. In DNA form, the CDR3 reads TGCGCCAGCAGTCGGGACAGGCAAGAGACCCAGTACTTC.

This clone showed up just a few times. CDR3 DNA: TGTGCCAGCAGTTACTCGTTTCCGGATTCCTACGAGCAGTACTTC. It yields the protein CASSYSFPDSYEQYF. The chain employs TRBV6-5 and TRBJ2-7; D unresolved. This CDR3 comprises 15 residues. Germline loops: CDR1 MNHEY, CDR2 SVGAGI. V was pared by 0 bases and J by 1 base, with 10 bases between.

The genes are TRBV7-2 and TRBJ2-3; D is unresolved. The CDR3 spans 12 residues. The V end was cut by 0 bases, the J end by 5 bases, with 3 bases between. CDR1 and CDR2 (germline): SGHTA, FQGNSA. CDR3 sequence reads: CASSLAQDTQYF. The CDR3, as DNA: TGTGCCAGCAGCTTAGCTCAAGATACGCAGTATTTT.

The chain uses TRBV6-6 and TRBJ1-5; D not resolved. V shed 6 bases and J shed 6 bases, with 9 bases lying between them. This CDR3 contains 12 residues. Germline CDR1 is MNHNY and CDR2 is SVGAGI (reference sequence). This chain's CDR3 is CASSLIPQPQHF. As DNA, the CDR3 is TGTGCCAGCAGCTTAATACCTCAGCCCCAGCATTTT.